The 18 T cell receptor beta chains below were found in one sample sequenced in a study of blood T cell repertoires in COVID-19. Method: immunoSEQ multiplex PCR; TCRdb's copy keeps in-frame clones and lacks some. The sample lists roughly 250,000 clones; about 80% were seen once. The material sequenced was peripheral blood. Source of these receptors: a woman aged 80 or over with acute or convalescent COVID-19.

J is TRBJ2-5 and V is TRBV18; D is perhaps TRBD1 (6 bases). With 4 bases removed from V and 3 bases from J, the gap between germline ends came to 12 bases. This CDR3 region has 14 residues. From germline, CDR1 is KGHSH and CDR2 LQKENI. The CDR3 DNA reads TGTGCCAGCTCACGGGAATACAGGGAAGAGACCCAGTACTTC. Its protein product is CASSREYREETQYF.

This rearrangement joins TRBV28 to TRBJ1-6, with a weak D call TRBD1 (5 bases). The CDR3 is 11 residues long. V was cut by 8 bases and J by 14 bases, with 13 bases left in between. Per germline, CDR1 MDHEN and CDR2 SYDVKM. CDR3 DNA sequence: TGTGCCAGCCTGGGGGGACTAACCCTCCACTTT. Amino acid sequence: CASLGGLTLHF.

The V and J genes are TRBV19 and TRBJ1-1, with a possible D match to TRBD1 (6 bases). CDR1 and CDR2 from the germline V gene are LNHDA and SQIVND (reference sequence). CDR3 length: 15 amino acids. V was trimmed by 0 bases and J by 4 bases, leaving 12 bases between them. CDR3 sequence (DNA): TGTGCCAGTAGTATAGAAGGACAGATGGGCACTGAAGCTTTCTTT. Translation: CASSIEGQMGTEAFF.

This clone was observed once. The genes are TRBV27 and TRBJ2-5, with a possible D match to TRBD1 (6 bases). CDR1 and CDR2 from the germline V gene are MNHEY and SMNVEV (reference sequence). CDR3 length equals 17 residues. V lost 7 bases and J lost 1, with 22 bases in between. CDR3 amino acids: CASKGAVRGRGQETQYF. The CDR3 nucleotides are TGTGCCAGCAAAGGAGCCGTCAGGGGTAGGGGCCAAGAGACCCAGTACTTC.

This chain links TRBV6-1 with TRBJ2-7; D perhaps matches TRBD1 (6 bases). Germline V gives CDR1 MNHNS, CDR2 SASEGT. V was trimmed by 3 bases and J by 1 base, leaving 10 bases between them. This CDR3 region has 14 residues. CDR3 in amino acids: CASSDTGRSYEQYF. CDR3 in DNA: TGTGCCAGCAGTGATACAGGGAGATCCTACGAGCAGTACTTC.

The chain joins TRBV28 to TRBJ1-4; D may be TRBD1 (5 bases). Trimming took 6 bases from V and 4 from J, leaving 12 bases between them. Germline V gene data show CDR1 as MDHEN and CDR2 as SYDVKM. CDR3 length: 14 residues. The CDR3 DNA is TGTGCCAGCAGCCGGGGGTCCTATAATGAAAAACTGTTTTTT. Encoded protein: CASSRGSYNEKLFF.

The chain is built from TRBV6-2 or TRBV6-3 and TRBJ1-1, with 8 bases matching TRBD1. Germline-derived CDR1 and CDR2 are MNHEY and SVGEGT. The CDR3 loop spans 14 amino acids. V lost 5 bases and J lost 5; bases outside the gene matches: 7. The CDR3 coding sequence is TGTGCCAGCAGTAGGGGACAGGTTAGAACTGAAGCTTTCTTT. It is translated as CASSRGQVRTEAFF.

The V and J genes are TRBV28 and TRBJ2-1; 11 bases agree with TRBD2. CDR3 length: 15 residues. After removal of 10 bases from V and 2 bases from J, the junction contained 7 bases not matched to a gene. CDR1 and CDR2 (germline): MDHEN, SYDVKM. CDR3 residues: CATLAGGVPYNEQFF. Written as DNA, the CDR3 is TGTGCCACCTTAGCGGGAGGGGTACCCTACAATGAGCAGTTCTTC. The full variable domain, rest sourced from reference TRBV28 and TRBJ2-1, is DVKVTQSSRYLVKRTGEKVFLECVQDMDHENMFWYRQDPGLGLRLIYFSYDVKMKEKGDIPEGYSVSREKKERFSLILESASTNQTSMYLCATLAGGVPYNEQFFGPGTRLTVL.

The J gene is TRBJ1-1, the V gene TRBV6-2 or TRBV6-3; D is ambiguous. The germline V gene has CDR1 MNHEY and CDR2 SVGEGT. Trimming pared 7 bases from V and 1 base from J, leaving 10 bases between. CDR3 length: 13 amino acids. The DNA for the CDR3 is TGTGCCAGCATTTATGAGGCGAACACTGAAGCTTTCTTT. As protein: CASIYEANTEAFF.

On this clone itself: A junction boundary mismatches the germline segment, possibly from a read error. This sequence joins TRBV11-2 and TRBJ2-1; 11 bases line up with TRBD2. The length of the CDR3 is 14 residues. The germline V gene encodes CDR1 SGHAT and CDR2 FQNNGV. CDR3: CASSFELAGGWLLF. The DNA for the CDR3 is TGTGCCAGCAGCTTTGAGCTAGCGGGAGGCTGGCTGCTCTTC.

The chain employs TRBV28 and TRBJ2-3; 8 bases match TRBD2. This CDR3 has 14 residues. Per germline, CDR1 MDHEN and CDR2 SYDVKM. With V trimmed by 4 bases and J by 0 bases, 0 bases remained unmatched. For the CDR3, the DNA is TGTGCCAGCAGTTCTAGCGGGAGCACAGATACGCAGTATTTT. Its translation is CASSSSGSTDTQYF.

This clone was counted only a few times. J is TRBJ2-5 and V is TRBV7-8; 9 bases agree with TRBD2. Germline V gives CDR1 SGHVS, CDR2 FQNEAQ. The CDR3 loop spans 14 amino acids. V gave up 5 bases and J gave up 4 bases; unmatched junction bases: 5. The CDR3 is CASSPGLARETQYF. The CDR3 nucleotides read TGTGCCAGCAGCCCCGGACTAGCGAGAGAGACCCAGTACTTC.

The chain combines TRBV7-9 with TRBJ1-3; TRBD1 agrees at 9 bases. Germline trimming cut 5 bases from V and 3 bases from J; bases unmatched to any gene: 5. Germline assignment: CDR1 SEHNR and CDR2 FQNEAQ (reference sequence). This CDR3 has 15 amino acids. The CDR3 reads CASSKQGAIGNTIYF. Written as DNA, the CDR3 is TGTGCCAGCAGCAAACAGGGGGCCATTGGAAACACCATATATTTT.

This chain uses TRBV5-1 with TRBJ2-1; 9 nucleotides align to TRBD2. The CDR3 runs 15 residues. The germline V gene encodes CDR1 SGHRS and CDR2 YFSETQ. With V trimmed by 2 bases and J by 2 bases, 2 bases remained unmatched. CDR3 sequence (DNA): TGCGCCAGCAGCTTCGCTAGCGGGACCTACAATGAGCAGTTCTTC. Translating gives CASSFASGTYNEQFF.

On this clone itself: Other nucleotide sequences from this sample produce the same CDR3. The chain couples TRBV5-1 to TRBJ2-1, with 10 bases lining up with TRBD1. V lost 3 bases and J lost 1; bases outside the gene matches: 1. The CDR3 extends over 15 amino acids. Germline assignment: CDR1 SGHRS and CDR2 YFSETQ. The CDR3 DNA is TGCGCCAGCAGCTCGGGACAGGGGTCCTACAATGAGCAGTTCTTC. Translating it yields CASSSGQGSYNEQFF.

The genes are TRBV11-2 and TRBJ2-1; the match to TRBD2 covers 15 bases. Germline CDR1 SGHAT, CDR2 FQNNGV. This CDR3 contains 15 residues. The J segment lost 9 bases and the V segment lost 4 bases, leaving 4 bases of the junction unmatched. CDR3 nucleotides: TGTGCCAGCAGCTGGACTAGCGGGGGGGCCGGTGAGCAGTTCTTC. Residues: CASSWTSGGAGEQFF.

V usage is TRBV5-1 and J usage is TRBJ2-1; D possibly corresponds to TRBD2 (5 bases). The CDR3 loop spans 13 amino acids. CDR1 and CDR2 from the germline V gene are SGHRS and YFSETQ. V shed 3 bases and J shed 7 bases, with 11 bases lying between them. In DNA, the CDR3 is TGCGCCAGCAGCTCTCAACTAGGGAATGAGCAGTTCTTC. This gives the protein CASSSQLGNEQFF.

This clone occurred a few times. The chain uses TRBV5-1 and TRBJ2-7; 9 bases map to TRBD1. The V segment lost 0 bases and the J segment 6 bases; nucleotides outside the gene matches: 4. This CDR3 spans 14 amino acids. CDR1 and CDR2 (germline): SGHRS, YFSETQ. CDR3 coding DNA: TGCGCCAGCAGCTTGGAGGGACAGGGAACCGAGCAGTACTTC. The encoded protein is CASSLEGQGTEQYF. The whole variable domain, remainder taken from reference TRBV5-1 and TRBJ2-7, is KAGVTQTPRYLIKTRGQQVTLSCSPISGHRSVSWYQQTPGQGLQFLFEYFSETQRNKGNFPGRFSGRQFSNSRSEMNVSTLELGDSALYLCASSLEGQGTEQYFGPGTRLTVT.